A single sample is the source of the 16 T cell receptor beta chains below, sequenced in a study of blood T cell repertoires in COVID-19. The protocol was immunoSEQ multiplex PCR, while the TCRdb copy is restricted to in-frame clones and leaves out a portion. The sample holds about 140,000 clones, over 75% seen once. Sequencing was carried out using PBMCs or T cells enriched from blood (not recorded which). Every receptor here comes from a man aged 45 to 65 in a cohort exposed to, infected with or recovered from COVID-19 (not recorded which).

This clone was seen just once. The V gene is TRBV27, the J gene TRBJ1-6, with 10 bases aligning to TRBD1. This CDR3 is built from 15 residues. The V and J ends lost 2 bases and 9 bases, in that order; junction bases with no gene match: 4. Per the germline V gene, CDR1 is MNHEY and CDR2 is SMNVEV (reference sequence). The CDR3 sequence: CASSLTGQGFSPLHF. The CDR3 DNA follows: TGTGCCAGCAGTTTAACGGGACAGGGGTTTTCACCCCTCCACTTT.

In this sample, this clone turned up a few times. The genes are TRBV21-1 and TRBJ1-5; the tabulated D call, TRBD1, remains unverified against the DNA. TRBV21-1 is a pseudogene segment. The CDR3 runs to 17 residues. The CDR3 is CASSKHTTDYSNQPQHF. Here the CDR3 DNA reads TGTGCCAGCAGCAAACATACGACAGATTATAGCAATCAGCCCCAGCATTTT.

This clone was seen once. J is TRBJ1-1 and V is TRBV10-3, with no clear D. V lost 5 bases, J lost 0 bases, and 10 bases lay in between. Germline V gene data show CDR1 as ENHRY and CDR2 as SYGVKD. This CDR3 contains 14 residues. CDR3: CAISPQALNTEAFF. CDR3 DNA sequence: TGTGCCATCAGTCCCCAGGCCCTGAACACTGAAGCTTTCTTT.

This rearrangement joins TRBV7-9 to TRBJ2-5; 7 bases are a match to TRBD1. The CDR3 has 14 residues. Germline assignment: CDR1 SEHNR and CDR2 FQNEAQ (reference sequence). V lost 3 bases and J lost 5; bases outside the gene matches: 6. The CDR3 coding sequence is TGTGCCAGCAGCTTTGAACAGGGGTTGGAGACCCAGTACTTC. Translated: CASSFEQGLETQYF.

This CDR3 reads CASSTGQGASQGQYF. In DNA, the CDR3 is TGTGCCAGCAGTACGGGACAGGGGGCGTCCCAGGGGCAGTATTTT. The rearrangement uses TRBV27 and TRBJ2-3, with 12 nucleotides matching TRBD1. This CDR3 is 15 amino acids long. CDR1 and CDR2 from the germline V gene are MNHEY and SMNVEV (reference sequence). V shed 5 bases and J 11 bases; nucleotides not matched to a gene: 11.

This clone was counted a few times. The chain combines TRBV10-3 with TRBJ1-4; D is undetermined. The CDR3 runs to 13 residues. From germline, CDR1 is ENHRY and CDR2 SYGVKD. The V end was cut by 7 bases, the J end by 8 bases, with 14 bases between. The CDR3 nucleotides read TGTGCCATCAAGCCGGGAGGGTCGGAAAAACTGTTTTTT. Translating it yields CAIKPGGSEKLFF.

Ten or more counts support this clone. The chain uses TRBV19 and TRBJ2-7; 10 nucleotides align to TRBD1. Germline trimming cut 8 bases from V and 3 bases from J; bases unmatched to any gene: 4. The CDR3 has 13 residues. Germline CDR1 is LNHDA and CDR2 is SQIVND (reference sequence). The CDR3 sequence is CASQRDRGYEQYF. In DNA form, the CDR3 reads TGTGCCAGTCAGAGGGACAGGGGCTACGAGCAGTACTTC.

The J gene is TRBJ2-7, the V gene TRBV13, with 10 bases lining up with TRBD2. After removal of 3 bases from V and 3 bases from J, the junction contained 14 bases not matched to a gene. CDR3 length: 18 amino acids. Germline CDR1 reads PRHDT; CDR2 reads FYEKMQ (reference sequence). CDR3 sequence (DNA): TGTGCCAGCAGCTTGGGGGTGATAGCGGGAGGTCTTTTCTACGAGCAGTACTTC. Encoded protein: CASSLGVIAGGLFYEQYF.

CDR3 protein: CASSSTGGGLDYEQYF. CDR3 in DNA: TGCGCCAGCAGCTCGACAGGGGGAGGCTTGGACTACGAGCAGTACTTC. The gene calls are TRBV5-1 and TRBJ2-7; 9 bases are shared with TRBD1. J lost 3 bases, V lost 3 bases, and 10 bases had no gene match. CDR1 is SGHRS, CDR2 YFSETQ, per germline. This CDR3 has 16 residues. Drawing the rest from reference TRBV5-1 and TRBJ2-7, the complete variable domain is KAGVTQTPRYLIKTRGQQVTLSCSPISGHRSVSWYQQTPGQGLQFLFEYFSETQRNKGNFPGRFSGRQFSNSRSEMNVSTLELGDSALYLCASSSTGGGLDYEQYFGPGTRLTVT.

The J gene is TRBJ2-7, the V gene TRBV19; D might be TRBD1 (6 bases). Germline V gives CDR1 LNHDA, CDR2 SQIVND (reference sequence). CDR3 length: 11 amino acids. The V end was cut by 10 bases, the J end by 4 bases, with 11 bases between. CDR3 DNA: TGTGCCACCTCCCAGGGGTACGAGCAGTACTTC. This codes for CATSQGYEQYF.

V is TRBV9 and J is TRBJ2-1; D perhaps matches TRBD1 (6 bases). V was shortened by 0 bases and J by 6 bases, with 13 bases between the two germline ends. The CDR3 spans 15 residues. In germline, CDR1 is SGDLS, CDR2 YYNGEE. This CDR3 reads CASSVGGGGGNEQFF. In DNA, the CDR3 is TGTGCCAGCAGCGTAGGAGGGGGTGGTGGCAATGAGCAGTTCTTC. The whole variable domain, filled in from reference TRBV9 and TRBJ2-1, reads DSGVTQTPKHLITATGQRVTLRCSPRSGDLSVYWYQQSLDQGLQFLIQYYNGEERAKGNILERFSAQQFPDLHSELNLSSLELGDSALYFCASSVGGGGGNEQFFGPGTRLTVL.

The chain links TRBV29-1 to TRBJ1-2; 7 bases fit TRBD1. The J segment lost 4 bases and the V segment lost 5 bases, leaving 4 bases of the junction unmatched. The germline V gene has CDR1 SQVTM and CDR2 ANQGSEA. The CDR3 sequence is 12 residues long. CDR3 DNA sequence: TGCAGCGTTCCCGGGACAGCCTATGGCTACACCTTC. The encoded protein is CSVPGTAYGYTF.

This sequence joins TRBV5-4 and TRBJ1-1, with D possibly TRBD1 on 5 matching bases. The V and J ends lost 4 bases and 5 bases respectively, with 18 bases between them. CDR1 and CDR2 (germline): SGHNT, YYREEE (reference sequence). This CDR3 is built from 15 residues. DNA of the CDR3: TGTGCCAGCAGCCCGCAGACACGGAAGGGGACTGAAGCTTTCTTT. It is translated as CASSPQTRKGTEAFF.

The V call is TRBV5-1, the J call TRBJ1-2; D gene ambiguous. CDR1 and CDR2 (germline): SGHRS, YFSETQ. V lost 0 bases, J lost 6 bases, and 6 bases lay in between. The length of the CDR3 is 12 residues. The CDR3 spells CASSLDQNGYTF. The CDR3 region has the DNA TGCGCCAGCAGCTTGGACCAGAATGGCTACACCTTC.

This chain links TRBV19 with TRBJ2-5, with 12 bases lining up with TRBD2. V gave up 4 bases and J gave up 5 bases; unmatched junction bases: 11. This CDR3 has 17 residues. Germline CDR1 reads LNHDA; CDR2 reads SQIVND (reference sequence). The CDR3 DNA is TGTGCCAGTAGTACCTCTCTAGCGGGAGGGCCAGGGGAGACCCAGTACTTC. It encodes CASSTSLAGGPGETQYF.

J is TRBJ1-5 and V is TRBV30; D is ambiguous. Looked up from germline, CDR1 is GTSNPN and CDR2 is SVGIG (reference sequence). CDR3 length: 13 residues. Trimming took 0 bases from V and 5 from J, leaving 8 bases between them. CDR3 sequence reads: CAWSVNSYQPQHF. Written as DNA, the CDR3 is TGTGCCTGGAGTGTAAACTCATATCAGCCCCAGCATTTT.